This entry lists 5 T cell receptor beta chains sequenced from one sample in a study of regulatory T cells in long-lasting Graves disease. Arm-PCR of CDR3 regions and iRepertoire HTBI primers were the basis on which TCR beta libraries were built. Using its own MiXCR run on the multiplex PCR reads, TCRdb lists one record per CDR3 protein. The sample lists around 340,000 distinct CDR3 sequences, about 18% occurring once. Time point in this sample: persistent/refractory GD, antithyroid drugs over 5 years with positive TRAb. PBMC RNA was the source of the TCR library. The input for sequencing was peripheral blood mononuclear cells (PBMCs), taken when the disease was refractory, from a patient treated with antithyroid drugs. Source of these receptors: a female donor with Graves disease.

CDR3 DNA: TGTGCCAGCTCACCGGAAGCCTTAAGCGGGGGAAAAGAGACCCAGTACTTC. Amino acids: CASSPEALSGGKETQYF. The chain links TRBV18 to TRBJ2-5; TRBD2 agrees at 8 bases. Trimming at V came to 3 bases and at J to 3 bases, leaving 12 bases not matched to a gene. The CDR3 has 17 residues. CDR1 is KGHSH and CDR2 is LQKENI in the germline V gene.

This clonotype was counted a few times. The chain recombines TRBV7-2 with TRBJ2-7; D might be TRBD2 (5 bases). Between the trimmed V and J ends, which lost 5 bases and 2 bases, there was a span of 22 bases. This CDR3 spans 17 amino acids. From germline, CDR1 is SGHTA and CDR2 FQGNSA. Written as DNA, the CDR3 is TGTGCCAGCAGCCCACTTACTGGTCGACTACGCCCCTACGAGCAGTACTTC. Encoded protein: CASSPLTGRLRPYEQYF.

The chain combines TRBV18 with TRBJ2-7; TRBD2 aligns across 8 bases. The J segment lost 6 bases and the V segment lost 2 bases, leaving 9 bases of the junction unmatched. The CDR3 extends over 15 amino acids. Germline CDR1 reads KGHSH; CDR2 reads LQKENI. DNA of the CDR3: TGTGCCAGCTCACCATCGACCGGGACTAGTCGCGAGCAGTACTTC. Its protein is CASSPSTGTSREQYF.

The table lists this clonotype with many counts. The V call is TRBV11-2, the J call TRBJ2-5; TRBD2 matches 9 bases. The ends lost 6 bases at V and 2 bases at J; junction bases unmatched: 4. CDR1 and CDR2 (germline): SGHAT, FQNNGV. The CDR3 spans 14 residues. The CDR3 nucleotides read TGTGCCAGCAGGCCACTAGCGGGTCAAGAGACCCAGTACTTC. It translates to CASRPLAGQETQYF.

The rearrangement joins TRBV11-2 to TRBJ1-1; D is uncertain. Germline assignment: CDR1 SGHAT and CDR2 FQNNGV. V was clipped by 9 bases and J by 3 bases, with 8 bases between them. CDR3 length: 11 amino acids. CDR3 bases: TGTGCCAGGGCGGGGTACACTGAAGCTTTCTTT. The encoded protein is CARAGYTEAFF. Full variable domain (outside the CDR3, taken from reference TRBV11-2 and TRBJ1-1): EAGVAQSPRYKIIEKRQSVAFWCNPISGHATLYWYQQILGQGPKLLIQFQNNGVVDDSQLPKDRFSAERLKGVDSTLKIQPAKLEDSAVYLCARAGYTEAFFGQGTRLTVV.